Listed here is a single TCR beta chain. This entry comes from a study of brain T cells in children with intractable seizures. The time point: blood from clinic visit 5 months post-surgery; TSC patient then seizure free. Generated by immunoSEQ multiplex PCR, the TCRdb table keeps only in-frame clones and is missing some. Of about 340,000 clones detected, 93% appear once; the ten largest clones hold about 6%. The input for sequencing was peripheral blood, taken approximately 5 months after surgery. The receptor was isolated from a boy under two years old with tuberous sclerosis and intractable seizures.

CDR3 residues: CASRRAESSYNEQFF. CDR3 sequence (DNA): TGTGCCAGCAGACGAGCGGAGAGCTCCTACAATGAGCAGTTCTTC. V is TRBV7-3 and J is TRBJ2-1; D possibly corresponds to TRBD2 (5 bases). Trimming removed 6 bases at V and 0 bases at J, with 12 bases between. Germline V gives CDR1 SGHTA, CDR2 FQGTGA. The CDR3 is 15 residues long.